The clone carrying this T cell receptor (beta chain) was seen a handful of times. Trimming cost V 8 bases and J 0 bases, with 14 bases left between them. This CDR3 has 16 residues. CDR1 MNHEY and CDR2 SVGEGT come from the germline V gene. The sample comes from a study of early T cells in non-severe SARS-CoV-2 infection. Each CDR3 protein is one row after TCRdb ran MiXCR on the 5' RACE reads. The data contain 45,000 to 55,000 distinct CDR3 sequences, under 7% of them singletons. Sequencing was performed on whole blood, taken at baseline. The chain links TRBV6-2 or TRBV6-3 to TRBJ2-6; D is undetermined. This receptor was obtained from an adult who was a healthcare worker with PCR-confirmed SARS-CoV-2 infection or an uninfected control (not recorded which). The CDR3 DNA reads TGTGCCAGCCGCAACGACGGAGCCTCTGGGGCCAACGTCCTGACTTTC. Its translation: CASRNDGASGANVLTF.